This T cell receptor (beta chain) was captured by sequencing in a study of cytomegalovirus exposure and HLA in healthy donors. Whole-study results and caveats: One variant, a missense change in DCLRE1C, was linked in a later analysis to TCR beta V- and J-gene trimming.

Of note for this clone: Its antigen is as yet unknown.

The CDR3 runs 16 residues. Trimming at V came to 1 base and at J to 7 bases, leaving 7 bases not matched to a gene. The germline CDR1 and CDR2 sequences are SGHAT and FQNNGV. The PCR was carried out with 60 Vbeta primers and 13 Jbeta primers. The protocol was immunoSEQ multiplex PCR, while the TCRdb copy is restricted to in-frame clones and leaves out a portion. Of some 180,000 clones listed, about 86% are singletons. The chain carries TRBV11-2 and TRBJ2-1; 10 positions agree with TRBD2. The sequenced material came from PBMCs. The sequence came from a middle-aged man in good health and CMV-seropositive. The CDR3 region has the DNA TGTGCCAGCAGCTTAGGTGAACTAGCGGGATGGAATGAGCAGTTCTTC. This gives the protein CASSLGELAGWNEQFF.